This entry lists 10 T cell receptor beta chains sequenced from one sample in a study of cytomegalovirus exposure and HLA in healthy donors. It was with 60 Vbeta and 13 Jbeta primers that the PCR ran. Sequencing was performed with immunoSEQ multiplex PCR; in TCRdb, only in-frame clones are kept and a portion is missing. Of just over 80,000 clones in the sample, around 76% were seen once. Sequences were obtained from PBMCs. The receptor source for this set is a young man in good health and CMV-seropositive.

V usage is TRBV29-1 and J usage is TRBJ1-1; D uncertain. Trimming pared 7 bases from V and 4 bases from J, leaving 10 bases between. The CDR3 runs 11 residues. The germline CDR1 and CDR2 sequences are SQVTM and ANQGSEA. CDR3 in amino acids: CSGAVSTEAFF. The CDR3 DNA follows: TGCAGCGGTGCAGTCTCCACTGAAGCTTTCTTT.

The rearrangement links TRBV5-4 to TRBJ2-7; 12 bases agree with TRBD2. The CDR3 is 14 amino acids. V dropped 4 bases and J dropped 4; count of bases not matched to a gene: 3. Germline CDR1 SGHNT, CDR2 YYREEE (reference sequence). CDR3 in DNA: TGTGCCAGCAGCGCGACTAGCGGGAGTTACGAGCAGTACTTC. Protein sequence: CASSATSGSYEQYF.

The rearrangement joins TRBV6-5 to TRBJ1-2, with 9 bases matching TRBD1. The CDR3 sequence is 15 residues long. After removal of 0 bases from V and 3 bases from J, the junction contained 2 bases not matched to a gene. Germline-derived CDR1 and CDR2 are MNHEY and SVGAGI. The CDR3 bases are TGTGCCAGCAGTTACTCACAGGGGGCTCACTATGGCTACACCTTC. Amino acids: CASSYSQGAHYGYTF.

This clone has only a few counts. V is TRBV4-1 and J is TRBJ2-3, with TRBD2 identical over 10 bases. Germline CDR1 is MGHRA and CDR2 is YSYEKL. V dropped 4 bases and J dropped 5; count of bases not matched to a gene: 6. The length of the CDR3 is 15 residues. The CDR3 nucleotides are TGCGCCAGCAGCCCCAGCGGGAGGGCGGGAGATACGCAGTATTTT. This encodes CASSPSGRAGDTQYF.

This clone appeared a single time. V usage is TRBV6-6 and J usage is TRBJ2-3; D is unresolved. CDR3 length: 15 residues. V was cut by 5 bases and J by 1 base, with 13 bases left in between. Germline V CDR1 and CDR2: MNHNY, SVGAGI (reference sequence). In DNA form, the CDR3 reads TGTGCCAGCAGTGACCAAGCGATCCGCACAGATACGCAGTATTTT. Translation: CASSDQAIRTDTQYF.

The CDR3 bases are TGCGCCAGCAGCGCGGGACTCTCCCCTGGGTTCAATGAGCAGTTCTTC. It codes for CASSAGLSPGFNEQFF. V usage is TRBV5-1 and J usage is TRBJ2-1, with a possible D match to TRBD2 (6 bases). Trimming shortened V by 4 bases and J by 6 bases, and 20 bases separated the two germline ends. CDR1 is SGHRS, CDR2 YFSETQ, per germline. This CDR3 has 16 amino acids.

The V gene is TRBV7-2, the J gene TRBJ1-2; D is perhaps TRBD1 (6 bases). CDR1 SGHTA and CDR2 FQGNSA come from the germline V gene. The CDR3 totals 15 residues. Between the trimmed V and J ends, which lost 5 bases and 4 bases, there was a span of 17 bases. CDR3 protein: CASSRDRFGLYGYTF. CDR3 coding DNA: TGTGCCAGCAGCCGTGACAGGTTTGGCCTCTATGGCTACACCTTC.

This clone was seen just once. V gene TRBV6-1 combines with J gene TRBJ2-5; tentative D call: TRBD2 (6 bases). V was trimmed by 3 bases and J by 7 bases, leaving 12 bases between them. Germline CDR1 is MNHNS and CDR2 is SASEGT. CDR3 length equals 13 residues. The CDR3 here is CASSDGEVVTQYF. CDR3 sequence (DNA): TGTGCCAGCAGTGACGGGGAGGTTGTGACCCAGTACTTC.

This clone was detected once. The germline gene is not matched at one end of the junction; a read error may be the cause. The CDR3 bases are TGTGCTAGCAGCAAGGGGTTCGGGCCCCACTACGAGCAGTACTTC. It encodes CASSKGFGPHYEQYF. The rearrangement uses TRBV7-7 and TRBJ2-7; tentative D call: TRBD1 (5 bases). Germline-derived CDR1 and CDR2 are SSHAT and FNYEAQ (reference sequence). The length of the CDR3 is 15 residues. Together with reference TRBV7-7 and TRBJ2-7, the CDR3 gives the full variable domain: GAGVSQSPRYKVTKRGQDVTLRCDPISSHATLYWYQQALGQGPEFLTYFNYEAQPDKSGLPSDRFSAERPEGSISTLTIQRTEQRDSAMYRCASSKGFGPHYEQYFGPGTRLTVT.

V is TRBV9 and J is TRBJ2-3; D perhaps matches TRBD2 (6 bases). Germline assignment: CDR1 SGDLS and CDR2 YYNGEE. This CDR3 is built from 15 residues. Trimming took off 7 bases at V and 2 bases at J, with 17 bases between the two ends. The CDR3 sequence is CASRLGTSSTDTQYF. DNA for the CDR3: TGTGCCAGCCGACTGGGGACTTCTTCCACAGATACGCAGTATTTT.